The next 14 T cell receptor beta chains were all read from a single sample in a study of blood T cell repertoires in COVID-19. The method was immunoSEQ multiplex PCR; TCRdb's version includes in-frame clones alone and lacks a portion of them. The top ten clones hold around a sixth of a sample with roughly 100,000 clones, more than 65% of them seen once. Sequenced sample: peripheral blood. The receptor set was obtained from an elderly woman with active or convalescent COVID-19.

The CDR3 DNA reads as TGCGCCAGCAGTGAAGGGGGCTTTGAAGAGACCCAGTACTTC. It yields the protein CASSEGGFEETQYF. The chain links TRBV10-1 to TRBJ2-5; 7 positions match TRBD1. The trim removed 3 bases at V and 3 bases at J, leaving 4 bases unmatched. The germline gives CDR1 WNHNN, CDR2 SYGVQD (reference sequence). This CDR3 region has 14 residues.

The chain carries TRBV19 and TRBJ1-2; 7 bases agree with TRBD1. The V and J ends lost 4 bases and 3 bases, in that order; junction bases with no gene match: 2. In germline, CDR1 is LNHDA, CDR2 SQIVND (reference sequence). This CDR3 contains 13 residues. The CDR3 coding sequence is TGTGCCAGTAGTACGACAGGGTACTATGGCTACACCTTC. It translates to CASSTTGYYGYTF.

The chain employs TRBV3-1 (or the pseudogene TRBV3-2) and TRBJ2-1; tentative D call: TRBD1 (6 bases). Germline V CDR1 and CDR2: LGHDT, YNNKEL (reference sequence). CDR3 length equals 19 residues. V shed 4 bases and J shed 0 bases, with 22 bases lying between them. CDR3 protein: CASSRGRTVSPRSYNEQFF. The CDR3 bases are TGTGCCAGCAGCCGCGGGCGGACAGTTAGTCCCCGCTCCTACAATGAGCAGTTCTTC.

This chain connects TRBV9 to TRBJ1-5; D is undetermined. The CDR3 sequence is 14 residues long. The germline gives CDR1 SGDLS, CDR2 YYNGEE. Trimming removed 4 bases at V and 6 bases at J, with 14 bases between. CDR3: CASSPLSTGQPQHF. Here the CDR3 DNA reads TGTGCCAGCAGCCCCTTATCTACGGGTCAGCCCCAGCATTTT.

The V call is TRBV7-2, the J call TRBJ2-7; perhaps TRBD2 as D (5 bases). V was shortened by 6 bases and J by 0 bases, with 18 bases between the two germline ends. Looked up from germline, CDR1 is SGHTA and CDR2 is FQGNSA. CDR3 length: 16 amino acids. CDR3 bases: TGTGCCAGCAGTCCCCGGGGTAGTTTCAGCTCCTACGAGCAGTACTTC. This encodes CASSPRGSFSSYEQYF.

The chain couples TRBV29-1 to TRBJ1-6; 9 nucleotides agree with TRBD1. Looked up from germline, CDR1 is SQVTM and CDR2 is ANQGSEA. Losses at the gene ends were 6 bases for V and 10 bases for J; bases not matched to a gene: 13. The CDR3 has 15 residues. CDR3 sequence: CSVSGTGPEGSPLHF. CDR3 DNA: TGCAGCGTCTCCGGGACAGGGCCCGAGGGGTCACCCCTCCACTTT.

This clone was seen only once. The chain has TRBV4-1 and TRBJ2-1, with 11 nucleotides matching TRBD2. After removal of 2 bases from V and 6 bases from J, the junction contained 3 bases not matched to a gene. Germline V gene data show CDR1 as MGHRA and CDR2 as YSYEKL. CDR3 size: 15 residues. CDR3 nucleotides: TGCGCCAGCAGCCAACTAGCGGGAGGTATCAATGAGCAGTTCTTC. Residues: CASSQLAGGINEQFF.

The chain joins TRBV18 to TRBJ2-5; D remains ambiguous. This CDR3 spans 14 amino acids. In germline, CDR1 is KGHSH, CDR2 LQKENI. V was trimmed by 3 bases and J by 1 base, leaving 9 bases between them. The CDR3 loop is CASSPLVAQETQYF. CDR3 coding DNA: TGTGCCAGCTCACCTTTGGTAGCCCAAGAGACCCAGTACTTC.

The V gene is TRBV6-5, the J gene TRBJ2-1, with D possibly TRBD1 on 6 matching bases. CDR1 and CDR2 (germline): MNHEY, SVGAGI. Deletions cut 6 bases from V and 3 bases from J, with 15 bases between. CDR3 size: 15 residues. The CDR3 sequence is CASSLVGQIYNEQFF. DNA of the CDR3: TGTGCCAGCAGCTTAGTGGGACAAATCTACAATGAGCAGTTCTTC.

CDR3 DNA sequence: TGCAGCGTTGAAGAATCCCCAGGGGTGCCTTTCTTT. As protein: CSVEESPGVPFF. The genes are TRBV29-1 and TRBJ1-1; tentatively, D is TRBD1 (6 bases). V was trimmed by 0 bases and J by 12 bases, leaving 14 bases between them. In germline, CDR1 is SQVTM, CDR2 ANQGSEA. The CDR3 totals 12 residues.

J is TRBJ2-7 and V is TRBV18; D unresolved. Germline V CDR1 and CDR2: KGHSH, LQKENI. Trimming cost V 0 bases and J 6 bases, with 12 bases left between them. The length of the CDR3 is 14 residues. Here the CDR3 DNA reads TGTGCCAGCTCACCACCGTGGCTAGTGGGCGAGCAGTACTTC. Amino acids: CASSPPWLVGEQYF.

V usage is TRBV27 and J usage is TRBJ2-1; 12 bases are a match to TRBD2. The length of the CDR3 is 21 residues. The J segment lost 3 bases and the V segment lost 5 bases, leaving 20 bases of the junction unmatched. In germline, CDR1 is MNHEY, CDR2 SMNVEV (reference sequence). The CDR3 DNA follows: TGTGCCAGCAGTCGTGCAGGGGGCTGGCTAGCGGGAGGGAGCAACTACAATGAGCAGTTCTTC. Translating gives CASSRAGGWLAGGSNYNEQFF.

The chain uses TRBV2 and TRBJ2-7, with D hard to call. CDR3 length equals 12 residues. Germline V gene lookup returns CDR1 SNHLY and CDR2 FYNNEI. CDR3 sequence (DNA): TGTGCCAGCAGTGAACAGACAAGCTCTCCGTTGGTA. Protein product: CASSEQTSSPLV.

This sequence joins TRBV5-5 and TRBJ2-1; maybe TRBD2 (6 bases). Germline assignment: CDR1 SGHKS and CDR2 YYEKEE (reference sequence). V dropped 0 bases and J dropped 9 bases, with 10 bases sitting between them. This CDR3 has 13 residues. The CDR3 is CASSLEAGGEQFF. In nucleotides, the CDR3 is TGTGCCAGCAGCTTGGAGGCCGGGGGTGAGCAGTTCTTC.